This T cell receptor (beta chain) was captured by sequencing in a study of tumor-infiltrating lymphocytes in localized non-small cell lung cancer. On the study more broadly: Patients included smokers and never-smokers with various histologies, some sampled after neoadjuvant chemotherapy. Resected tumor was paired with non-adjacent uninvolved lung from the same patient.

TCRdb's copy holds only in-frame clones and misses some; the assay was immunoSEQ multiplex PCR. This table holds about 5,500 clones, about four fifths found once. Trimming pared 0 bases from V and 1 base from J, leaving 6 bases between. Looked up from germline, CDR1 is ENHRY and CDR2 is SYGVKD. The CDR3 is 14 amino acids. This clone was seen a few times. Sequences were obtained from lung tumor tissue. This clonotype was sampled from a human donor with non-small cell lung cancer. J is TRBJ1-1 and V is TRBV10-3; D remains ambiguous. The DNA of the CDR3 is TGTGCCATCAGTGAGTCAGGAGCGAACACTGAAGCTTTCTTT. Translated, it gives CAISESGANTEAFF.